This TCR beta chain was identified during a study of CD8 T cells in Susac syndrome. An amount of RNA that ranged from roughly 0.45 to 1 ug was reverse transcribed with random hexamers. The method of amplification for TCR beta CDR3 was immunoSEQ multiplex PCR, covering 54 Vbeta and 13 Jbeta. TCRdb reprocessed the immunoSEQ multiplex PCR reads via MiXCR and lists one record per CDR3 protein. The sample contains 230,000 or so distinct CDR3 sequences, 95% of which appear only once. Sequencing of TCR beta was undertaken in CD8+ and CD4+ T cells derived from blood. The multiple sclerosis control group comprised treatment-naive patients with stable or active relapsing-remitting disease. CD8+ and CD4+ T cells were negatively isolated; TEMRA cells were FACS-enriched. The germline gives CDR1 SGDLS, CDR2 YYNGEE. The CDR3 runs 9 residues. The germline V and J ends were trimmed by 6 bases and 7 bases, with 4 bases remaining between them.

This sequence originates from a human donor with multiple sclerosis. Sequencing was done on a sample of CD4+ T cells from PBMCs. This chain uses TRBV9 with TRBJ1-2; D is ambiguous. CDR3 protein: CASIGGYTF. As DNA, the CDR3 is TGTGCCAGCATTGGTGGCTACACCTTC.